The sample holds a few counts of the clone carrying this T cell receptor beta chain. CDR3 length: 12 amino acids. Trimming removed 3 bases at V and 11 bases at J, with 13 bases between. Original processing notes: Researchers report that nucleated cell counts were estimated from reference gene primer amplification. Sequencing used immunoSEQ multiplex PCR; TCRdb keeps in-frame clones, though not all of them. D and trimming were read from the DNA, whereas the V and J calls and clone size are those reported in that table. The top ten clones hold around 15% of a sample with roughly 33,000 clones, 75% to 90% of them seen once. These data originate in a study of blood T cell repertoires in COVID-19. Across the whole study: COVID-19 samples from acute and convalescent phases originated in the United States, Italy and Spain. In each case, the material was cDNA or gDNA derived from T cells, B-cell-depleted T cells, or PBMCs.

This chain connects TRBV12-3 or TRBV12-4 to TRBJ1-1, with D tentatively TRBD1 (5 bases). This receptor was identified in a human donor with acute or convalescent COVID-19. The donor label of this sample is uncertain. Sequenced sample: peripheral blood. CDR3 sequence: CASSLDTLSAFF. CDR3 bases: TGTGCCAGCAGTTTGGACACCCTGAGTGCTTTCTTT.